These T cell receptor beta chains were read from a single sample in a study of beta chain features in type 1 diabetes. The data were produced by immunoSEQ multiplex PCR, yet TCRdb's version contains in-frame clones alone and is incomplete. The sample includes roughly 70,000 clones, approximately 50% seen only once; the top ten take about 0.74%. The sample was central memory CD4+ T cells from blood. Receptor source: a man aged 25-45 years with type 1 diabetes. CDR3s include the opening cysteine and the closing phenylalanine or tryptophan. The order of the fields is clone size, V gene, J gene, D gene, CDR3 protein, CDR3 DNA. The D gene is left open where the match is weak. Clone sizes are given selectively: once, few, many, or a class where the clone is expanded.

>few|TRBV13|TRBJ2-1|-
CASSNKDRLVTYNEQFF
TGTGCCAGCAGCAACAAGGACAGACTCGTTACCTACAATGAGCAGTTCTTC
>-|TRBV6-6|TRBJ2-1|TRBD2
CASSPTSGSLNEQFF
TGTGCCAGCAGCCCGACTAGCGGGAGTTTAAATGAGCAGTTCTTC
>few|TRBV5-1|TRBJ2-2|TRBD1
CASSLVGQGSVAAGELFF
TGCGCCAGCAGCTTGGTGGGACAGGGGTCGGTCGCGGCCGGGGAGCTGTTTTTT
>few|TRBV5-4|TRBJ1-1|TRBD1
CASSVDRGTEAFF
TGTGCCAGCAGCGTGGACAGGGGGACTGAAGCTTTCTTT
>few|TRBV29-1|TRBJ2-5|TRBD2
CSVEGTIGETQYF
TGCAGCGTTGAGGGGACTATCGGGGAGACCCAGTACTTC
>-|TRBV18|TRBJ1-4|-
CASSPSGTATNEKLFF
TGTGCCAGCTCACCCAGCGGGACGGCAACTAATGAAAAACTGTTTTTT
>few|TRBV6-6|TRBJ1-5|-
CASSYSSGKVQPQHF
TGTGCCAGCAGTTACTCTTCAGGGAAGGTACAGCCCCAGCATTTT
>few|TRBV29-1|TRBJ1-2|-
CSVEPAGLGYGYTF
TGCAGCGTTGAACCGGCAGGGTTGGGCTATGGCTACACCTTC
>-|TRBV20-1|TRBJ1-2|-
CSAPDSGGYTF
TGCAGTGCTCCAGACAGTGGTGGCTACACCTTC
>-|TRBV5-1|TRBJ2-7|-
CASSLAGGSYEQYF
TGCGCCAGCAGCTTGGCCGGGGGATCCTACGAGCAGTACTTC
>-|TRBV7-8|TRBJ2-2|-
CASSLDGQRAGELFF
TGTGCCAGCAGCTTAGACGGACAGAGGGCCGGGGAGCTGTTTTTT
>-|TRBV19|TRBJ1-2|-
CASSRESAYGYTF
TGTGCCAGTAGTCGGGAGTCGGCCTACGGCTACACCTTC
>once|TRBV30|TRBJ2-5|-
CAWQGTETQYF
TGTGCCTGGCAGGGCACAGAGACCCAGTACTTC
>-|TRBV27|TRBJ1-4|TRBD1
CASSRDRVLEKLFF
TGTGCCAGCAGCCGGGACAGGGTACTTGAAAAACTGTTTTTT
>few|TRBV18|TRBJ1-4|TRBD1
CASSPTGTGNEKLFF
TGTGCCAGCTCACCAACGGGGACAGGGAATGAAAAACTGTTTTTT
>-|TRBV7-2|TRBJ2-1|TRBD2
CASSFSGDNEQFF
TGTGCCAGCAGCTTCAGCGGGGACAATGAGCAGTTCTTC
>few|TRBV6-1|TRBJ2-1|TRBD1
CASSERFRTGENEQFF
TGTGCCAGCAGTGAACGGTTCAGGACAGGGGAGAATGAGCAGTTCTTC
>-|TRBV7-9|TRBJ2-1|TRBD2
CASSWRTSGTPYNEQFF
TGTGCCAGCAGCTGGCGGACTAGCGGGACTCCCTACAATGAGCAGTTCTTC
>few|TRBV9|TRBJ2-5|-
CASSVGATGNGQETQYF
TGTGCCAGCAGCGTAGGGGCCACCGGGAACGGGCAAGAGACCCAGTACTTC
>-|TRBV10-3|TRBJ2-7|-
CAISESAPSEQYF
TGTGCCATCAGTGAGTCAGCCCCCTCCGAGCAGTACTTC
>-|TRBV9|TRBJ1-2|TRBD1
CASSATGDPRYGYTF
TGTGCCAGCAGCGCCACAGGGGACCCCCGGTATGGCTACACCTTC
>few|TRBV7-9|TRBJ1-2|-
CASSPGSGTNYGYTF
TGTGCCAGCAGCCCAGGTTCAGGGACTAACTATGGCTACACCTTC
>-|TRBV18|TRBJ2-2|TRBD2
CASSPPGLESAGELFF
TGTGCCAGCTCACCGCCCGGACTAGAATCCGCCGGGGAGCTGTTTTTT
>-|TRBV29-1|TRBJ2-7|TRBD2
CSVWTSGSYEQYF
TGCAGCGTTTGGACTAGCGGGAGTTACGAGCAGTACTTC
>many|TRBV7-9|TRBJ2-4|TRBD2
CASSTAGGAKNIQYF
TGTGCCAGCAGCACCGCGGGGGGAGCCAAAAACATTCAGTACTTC
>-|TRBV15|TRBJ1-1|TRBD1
CATSRDRVNTEAFF
TGTGCCACCAGCCGGGACAGGGTGAACACTGAAGCTTTCTTT
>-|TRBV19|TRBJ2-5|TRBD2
CASSVSSGGQETQYF
TGTGCCAGTAGTGTCTCTAGCGGGGGCCAAGAGACCCAGTACTTC
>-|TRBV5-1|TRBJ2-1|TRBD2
CASDIGGASNEQFF
TGCGCCAGCGATATCGGGGGGGCAAGCAATGAGCAGTTCTTC
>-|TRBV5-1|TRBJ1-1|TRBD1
CASSPSTGGPTEAFF
TGCGCCAGCAGCCCCTCGACAGGGGGCCCCACTGAAGCTTTCTTT
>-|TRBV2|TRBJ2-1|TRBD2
CASRGGSWGDPNEQFF
TGTGCCAGCAGGGGGGGGTCATGGGGAGATCCCAATGAGCAGTTCTTC
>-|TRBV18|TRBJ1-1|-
CASSPPTNTEAFF
TGTGCCAGCTCCCCCCCTACGAACACTGAAGCTTTCTTT
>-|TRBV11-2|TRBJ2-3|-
CASSRGTTDTQYF
TGTGCCAGCAGTCGGGGGACCACAGATACGCAGTATTTT
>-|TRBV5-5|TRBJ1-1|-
CASSLGLSLNTEAFF
TGTGCCAGCAGCTTGGGACTGAGCTTGAACACTGAAGCTTTCTTT
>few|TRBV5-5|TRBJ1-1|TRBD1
CASSRDRAGTEAFF
TGTGCCAGCAGCCGGGACAGGGCGGGCACTGAAGCTTTCTTT